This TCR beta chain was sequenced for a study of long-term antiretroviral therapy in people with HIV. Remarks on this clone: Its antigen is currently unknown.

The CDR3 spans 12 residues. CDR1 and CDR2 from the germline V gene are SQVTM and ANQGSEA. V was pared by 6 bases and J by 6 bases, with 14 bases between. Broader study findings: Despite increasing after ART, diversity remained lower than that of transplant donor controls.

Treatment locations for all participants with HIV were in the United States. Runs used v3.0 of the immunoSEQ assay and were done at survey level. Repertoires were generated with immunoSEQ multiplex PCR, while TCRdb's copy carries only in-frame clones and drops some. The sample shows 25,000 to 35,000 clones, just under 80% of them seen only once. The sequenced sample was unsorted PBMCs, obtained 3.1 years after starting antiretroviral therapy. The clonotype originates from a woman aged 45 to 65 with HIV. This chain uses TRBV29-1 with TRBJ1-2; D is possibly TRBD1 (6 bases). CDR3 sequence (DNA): TGCAGCGTGGGGAGGGGGGAGGATGGCTACACCTTC. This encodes CSVGRGEDGYTF.